The present entry profiles one T cell receptor (beta chain) with its context. Its antigen is not yet known. No much larger clonotype is one base removed from it; base qualities were not supplied. ICON enrollment began in 2016, and the last patient was enrolled in September 2018. In a subcohort of 76 patients, fresh tumor and matched uninvolved tissue were collected for in-depth immune analyses, with TCR sequencing among those analyses. No cell sorting was done, and TCR sequencing was instead run on DNA isolated from bulk tissue. This sample was included in a study of tumor-infiltrating lymphocytes in localized non-small cell lung cancer (TCRdb year 2021). A note on the overall study: The cohort covered several histologies, both smokers and never-smokers, and patients whose samples were collected after neoadjuvant chemotherapy. From each patient came resected tumor tissue plus uninvolved lung tissue from that same patient, and the uninvolved lung tissue was described as non-adjacent to the tumor. TCR sequencing was one of several integrated assays, alongside flow cytometry, multiplex immunofluorescence, RNA-seq, exome sequencing and proteomics, applied to the same patients. The overall ICON cohort was composed of 150 or so surgical patients with localized non-small cell lung cancer whose tumors were resected. The paired tumor versus uninvolved lung comparison of immunoSEQ T-cell fraction included 55 patients.

The study at large found these results: Because assay coverage varied across patients depending on available tissue quantity, TCR sequencing was performed for only a subset of the cohort. The TCR-derived T-cell fraction showed no difference between the flow cytometry-defined immunotypes IM1 (good prognosis) and IM2 (poor prognosis). Higher T cell infiltration in tumors than in uninvolved lung tissue was supported by TCRbeta sequencing, consistent with immunofluorescence CD3 counts. Because different assays used different pieces of the same tissue, technical variation could not be distinguished from intratumor heterogeneity.

V is shortened by 7 bases, J by 2 bases, and the region joining them spans 12 bases. The CDR3 measures 13 amino acids from cysteine to phenylalanine. Just the 39-base CDR3 DNA is kept, in frame starting at base 1. As encoded in the germline V gene, CDR1 is SGHAT while CDR2 is FQNNGV. The T-cell fraction in tumor and uninvolved lung tissue was provided by TCR sequencing with the immunoSEQ assay. The paper's data handling went like this. In the survival analysis, patients were divided into a high T-cell fraction group (upper tertile) and a low T-cell fraction group (lower two tertiles), and the two groups were compared using a log-rank test. A signed-rank test was used to test paired tumor versus uninvolved lung differences in T-cell fraction. TCRdb holds this immuneACCESS table with in-frame rearrangements only. Some clones are missing; in checked studies, unresolved V genes explain under half, and the rest has no known cause. The V and J calls and clone size come from that table; D and trimming were worked out from the DNA. The sample data list about 2,700 clones, and approximately 60% of these were observed just once. The leading ten clones occupy under 10% of the sample.

The chain couples TRBV11-2 to TRBJ2-7, with an unclear D gene assignment. This clonotype originated in a human donor with non-small cell lung cancer. Sequencing was done on a sample of uninvolved lung tissue not adjacent to the tumor. The DNA sequence is given as TGTGCCAGCACCACCGCTGGTGCCTACGAGCAGTACTTC. Protein translation: CASTTAGAYEQYF.